Presented here are 18 T cell receptor beta chains from one specimen sequenced in a study of shared clonotypes between healthy human individuals. TCRdb's copy holds only in-frame clones and misses some; the assay was immunoSEQ multiplex PCR. This repertoire shows about 2.2 million clones, 85% to 95% found once; its top ten account for around 1.8%. Only CD45RO-negative cells positively selected for CCR7 counted as naive CD8 cells, so terminally differentiated effector memory CD45RA+ cells were excluded. The sample consisted of naive CD8+ T cells from PBMCs. Receptors were obtained from a man between 18 and 35 years old in good health. Some clones in this sample may be carry-over from other donors' samples.

This clone has a single count. The V call is TRBV9, the J call TRBJ2-1; D is ambiguous. Trimming stripped 0 bases from V and 7 bases from J, with 11 bases between. The germline V gene encodes CDR1 SGDLS and CDR2 YYNGEE. The CDR3 is 14 residues long. CDR3: CASSVEPLVNEQFF. CDR3 DNA: TGTGCCAGCAGCGTAGAACCGTTGGTTAATGAGCAGTTCTTC.

A note on this clone: The same CDR3 also results from other DNA sequences found in this sample. The chain employs TRBV5-4 and TRBJ2-7; TRBD1 matches 9 bases. CDR1 is SGHNT, CDR2 YYREEE, per germline (reference sequence). The CDR3 runs to 14 residues. V gave up 4 bases and J gave up 3 bases; unmatched junction bases: 5. DNA of the CDR3: TGTGCCAGCAGCATAGGGGACAGGGACTACGAGCAGTACTTC. Its translation is CASSIGDRDYEQYF.

V and J are TRBV6-6 and TRBJ2-1, with TRBD2 matching over 7 bases. Germline V CDR1 and CDR2: MNHNY, SVGAGI (reference sequence). With V trimmed by 1 base and J by 5 bases, 5 bases remained unmatched. CDR3 length: 15 amino acids. Here the CDR3 reads CASSYLASGDNEQFF. The CDR3, as DNA: TGTGCCAGCAGTTACTTGGCTAGCGGAGACAATGAGCAGTTCTTC.

The chain uses TRBV7-9 and TRBJ1-4, with no clear D. The CDR3 sequence is 16 residues long. Looked up from germline, CDR1 is SEHNR and CDR2 is FQNEAQ (reference sequence). Between the trimmed V and J ends, which lost 6 bases and 8 bases, there was a span of 22 bases. CDR3 in amino acids: CASSRTTEKADEKLFF. In DNA, the CDR3 is TGTGCCAGCAGTCGCACCACGGAAAAGGCAGACGAAAAACTGTTTTTT.

This clone was recorded a few times. V usage is TRBV5-1 and J usage is TRBJ2-3; maybe TRBD2 (5 bases). Looked up from germline, CDR1 is SGHRS and CDR2 is YFSETQ. This CDR3 comprises 17 residues. V lost 3 bases and J lost 0, with 17 bases in between. The CDR3 bases are TGCGCCAGCAGCTCTTCATCTAGCCGGGCTAGCACAGATACGCAGTATTTT. Its translation: CASSSSSSRASTDTQYF.

In its sample, this clone was seen once. The rearrangement joins TRBV28 to TRBJ1-2, with a weak D call TRBD1 (6 bases). Germline CDR1 MDHEN, CDR2 SYDVKM. The CDR3 runs 15 residues. V dropped 8 bases and J dropped 6 bases, with 22 bases sitting between them. CDR3 DNA: TGTGCCAGCCGTATACGGGGGGCGAACCTGGATGGCTACACCTTC. Its protein product is CASRIRGANLDGYTF.

The chain joins TRBV5-5 to TRBJ1-1, with D perhaps TRBD1 (5 bases). Trimming cost V 4 bases and J 3 bases, with 19 bases left between them. The CDR3 is 16 amino acids. CDR1 and CDR2 (germline): SGHKS, YYEKEE (reference sequence). Written as DNA, the CDR3 is TGTGCCAGCAGCCCTCGTTTTGACAGTACGCACACTGAAGCTTTCTTT. Translated: CASSPRFDSTHTEAFF.

This rearrangement joins TRBV27 to TRBJ2-7; either TRBD1 or TRBD2 may supply D (5 bases each). The CDR3 loop spans 13 amino acids. The germline V gene has CDR1 MNHEY and CDR2 SMNVEV (reference sequence). Between the trimmed V and J ends, which lost 8 bases and 2 bases, there was a span of 13 bases. As DNA, the CDR3 is TGTGCCAGCTGGGACGAGTCAACCTACGAGCAGTACTTC. This encodes CASWDESTYEQYF.

For the CDR3, the DNA is TGTGCCAGTAGTCACTGGACAGGGCAGAACACTGAAGCTTTCTTT. Its translation is CASSHWTGQNTEAFF. V gene TRBV19 combines with J gene TRBJ1-1; 8 bases align to TRBD1. V lost 5 bases and J lost 1; bases outside the gene matches: 6. This CDR3 is 15 amino acids long. Germline V gene lookup returns CDR1 LNHDA and CDR2 SQIVND (reference sequence).

This chain links TRBV7-9 with TRBJ2-3; D possibly corresponds to TRBD2 (6 bases). From germline, CDR1 is SEHNR and CDR2 FQNEAQ (reference sequence). Trimming shortened V by 2 bases and J by 0 bases, and 15 bases separated the two germline ends. This CDR3 comprises 17 residues. This CDR3 is CASSLFIGGTSTDTQYF. In DNA, the CDR3 is TGTGCCAGCAGCTTATTTATCGGAGGGACTAGCACAGATACGCAGTATTTT. Full variable domain (outside the CDR3, taken from reference TRBV7-9 and TRBJ2-3): DTGVSQNPRHKITKRGQNVTFRCDPISEHNRLYWYRQTLGQGPEFLTYFQNEAQLEKSRLLSDRFSAERPKGSFSTLEIQRTEQGDSAMYLCASSLFIGGTSTDTQYFGPGTRLTVL.

The gene calls are TRBV27 and TRBJ1-2; perhaps TRBD1 as D (5 bases). Per germline, CDR1 MNHEY and CDR2 SMNVEV (reference sequence). The CDR3 is 15 residues long. Trimming left V 4 bases short and J 4 bases short, with 16 bases between. For the CDR3, the DNA is TGTGCCAGCAGTTCTTTGACGGGGGGAGGCTATGGCTACACCTTC. The encoded protein is CASSSLTGGGYGYTF.

This clone was observed a single time. This rearrangement joins TRBV19 to TRBJ2-7; D possibly corresponds to TRBD2 (5 bases). Trimming removed 3 bases at V and 3 bases at J, with 12 bases between. Germline CDR1 LNHDA, CDR2 SQIVND (reference sequence). The length of the CDR3 is 14 residues. The chain's CDR3 is CASSIEGNLYEQYF. CDR3 DNA sequence: TGTGCCAGTAGTATCGAGGGTAACCTCTACGAGCAGTACTTC.

In DNA form, the CDR3 reads TGTGCCAGTAGTATAGGGCTAGCGGAGGCCTACAATGAGCAGTTCTTC. Its protein product is CASSIGLAEAYNEQFF. The gene calls are TRBV19 and TRBJ2-1, with 7 nucleotides matching TRBD2. V lost 1 base, J lost 2 bases, and 5 bases stayed unmatched. Germline assignment: CDR1 LNHDA and CDR2 SQIVND (reference sequence). The CDR3 has 16 residues.

The chain links TRBV5-5 to TRBJ1-1, with TRBD1 identical over 9 bases. The ends lost 4 bases at V and 11 bases at J; junction bases unmatched: 3. CDR3 length: 11 amino acids. CDR1 and CDR2 from the germline V gene are SGHKS and YYEKEE (reference sequence). CDR3 region: CASSPGQGAFF. The CDR3 region has the DNA TGTGCCAGCAGCCCGGGACAGGGTGCTTTCTTT.

The V and J genes are TRBV6-1 and TRBJ2-3; no clear D gene. Germline-derived CDR1 and CDR2 are MNHNS and SASEGT. The V gene lost 2 bases and the J gene lost 4 bases, with 7 bases spanning the gap. This CDR3 region has 13 residues. The CDR3 DNA reads TGTGCCAGCAGTGAACCGATGGCAGATACGCAGTATTTT. This codes for CASSEPMADTQYF.

This rearrangement joins TRBV27 to TRBJ2-6; D ambiguous. This CDR3 comprises 12 residues. Per the germline V gene, CDR1 is MNHEY and CDR2 is SMNVEV (reference sequence). V was trimmed by 10 bases and J by 5 bases, leaving 9 bases between them. The chain's CDR3 is CATLARANVLTF. The CDR3 nucleotides read TGTGCCACCCTGGCGAGGGCCAACGTCCTGACTTTC. Filled out from reference TRBV27 and TRBJ2-6, the complete variable domain reads EAQVTQNPRYLITVTGKKLTVTCSQNMNHEYMSWYRQDPGLGLRQIYYSMNVEVTDKGDVPEGYKVSRKEKRNFPLILESPSPNQTSLYFCATLARANVLTFGAGSRLTVL.

V and J are TRBV6-1 and TRBJ2-1; 9 bases are a match to TRBD2. Germline V CDR1 and CDR2: MNHNS, SASEGT. The CDR3 is made up of 15 amino acids. With V trimmed by 7 bases and J by 8 bases, 12 bases remained unmatched. In DNA form, the CDR3 reads TGTGCCAGCATATTGACTAGCGGAAAAGGGGATGAGCAGTTCTTC. It codes for CASILTSGKGDEQFF.

For this clone: Other DNA sequences within the sample encode an identical CDR3. V gene TRBV29-1 combines with J gene TRBJ2-7; D may be TRBD1 (5 bases). Germline V gene data show CDR1 as SQVTM and CDR2 as ANQGSEA. CDR3 length: 11 residues. V was shortened by 6 bases and J by 4 bases, with 10 bases between the two germline ends. The CDR3, as DNA: TGCAGCGTCAGACAGATGTACGAGCAGTACTTC. Amino acids: CSVRQMYEQYF.